A single TCR beta chain is shown here with its context. What it binds is unknown. Method: immunoSEQ multiplex PCR; TCRdb's copy keeps in-frame clones and lacks some. Of more than 110,000 clones listed, roughly 90% were seen once; the top ten hold about 3.8%. This sample was included in a study of T cell responses to AZD1222 COVID-19 vaccine. Study findings and constraints: Reports indicate that nearly half of spike-specific TCRs are directed at unmutated variant regions.

V was clipped by 2 bases and J by 5 bases, with 10 bases between them. Germline CDR1 is MNHEY and CDR2 is SVGAGI. This CDR3 contains 14 residues. This chain uses TRBV6-5 with TRBJ1-5; D remains unclear. The sample consisted of peripheral blood, taken on day 0 of AZD1222 vaccination. This TCR was recovered from an adult in good health. CDR3 in DNA: TGTGCCAGCAGTTACAATGGCGGTCATCAGCCCCAGCATTTT. Its protein is CASSYNGGHQPQHF.